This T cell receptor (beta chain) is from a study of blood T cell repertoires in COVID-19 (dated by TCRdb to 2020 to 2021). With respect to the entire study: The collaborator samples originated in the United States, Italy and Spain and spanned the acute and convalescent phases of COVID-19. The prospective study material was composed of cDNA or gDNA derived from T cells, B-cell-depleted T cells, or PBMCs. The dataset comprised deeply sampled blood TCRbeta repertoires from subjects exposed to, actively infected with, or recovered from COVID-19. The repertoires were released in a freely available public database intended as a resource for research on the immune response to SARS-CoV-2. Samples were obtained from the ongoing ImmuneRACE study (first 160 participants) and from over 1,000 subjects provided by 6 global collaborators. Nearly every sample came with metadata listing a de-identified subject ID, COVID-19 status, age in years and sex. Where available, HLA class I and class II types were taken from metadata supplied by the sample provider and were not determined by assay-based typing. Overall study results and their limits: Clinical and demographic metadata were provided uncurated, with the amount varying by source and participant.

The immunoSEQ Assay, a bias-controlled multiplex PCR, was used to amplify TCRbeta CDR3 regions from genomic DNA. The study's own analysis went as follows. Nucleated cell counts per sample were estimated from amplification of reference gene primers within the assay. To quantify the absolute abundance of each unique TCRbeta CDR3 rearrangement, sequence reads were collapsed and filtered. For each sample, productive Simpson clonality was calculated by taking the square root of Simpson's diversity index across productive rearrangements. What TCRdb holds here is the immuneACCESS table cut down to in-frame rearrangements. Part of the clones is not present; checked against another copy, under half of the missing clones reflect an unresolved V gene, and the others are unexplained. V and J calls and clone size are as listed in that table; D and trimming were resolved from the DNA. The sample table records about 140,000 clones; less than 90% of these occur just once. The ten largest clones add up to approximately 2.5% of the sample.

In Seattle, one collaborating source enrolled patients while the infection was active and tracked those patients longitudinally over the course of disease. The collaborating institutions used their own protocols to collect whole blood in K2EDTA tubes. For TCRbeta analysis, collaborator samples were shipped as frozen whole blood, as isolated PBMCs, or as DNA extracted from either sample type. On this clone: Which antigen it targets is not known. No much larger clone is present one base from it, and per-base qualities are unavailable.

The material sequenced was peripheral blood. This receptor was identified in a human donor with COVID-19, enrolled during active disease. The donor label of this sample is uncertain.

The sequence in DNA is TGTGCCAGCACGGGGGCACGGCGGGGACAGCCTATGAACACTGAAGCTTTCTTT. The encoded protein is CASTGARRGQPMNTEAFF. This receptor chain uses TRBV7-9 and TRBJ1-1, and TRBD1 matches 7 of the central bases. There are 18 amino acids in the CDR3, from cysteine to phenylalanine inclusive. The retained sequence is limited to the CDR3, 54 bases, with the frame set at the first base. Per the germline V gene (reference sequence), SEHNR is the CDR1 and FQNEAQ is the CDR2. V loses 7 bases at its end and J loses 0 bases; junction bases beyond the gene matches: 17.